The 22 T cell receptor beta chains presented below share a single source sample, sequenced in a study of blood T cell repertoires in COVID-19. The method was immunoSEQ multiplex PCR; TCRdb's version includes in-frame clones alone and lacks a portion of them. The sample has 150,000 or so clones, roughly 88% seen once. The sequenced material came from peripheral blood. These receptors all stem from a man aged 55 to 70 who had recovered from COVID-19.

The chain recombines TRBV11-2 with TRBJ1-5; D gene uncertain. The ends were cut back, 2 bases at V and 4 bases at J, with 3 bases in the middle. The CDR3 contains 12 residues. Germline V gene lookup returns CDR1 SGHAT and CDR2 FQNNGV. The CDR3 DNA sequence: TGTGCCAGCAGCTTACGGAATCAGCCCCAGCATTTT. Protein: CASSLRNQPQHF.

The gene calls are TRBV29-1 and TRBJ2-7, with D perhaps TRBD2 (6 bases). This CDR3 region has 13 residues. The ends were cut back, 7 bases at V and 3 bases at J, with 16 bases in the middle. Germline CDR1 reads SQVTM; CDR2 reads ANQGSEA. The CDR3 here is CSGGTGTRYEQYF. Here the CDR3 DNA reads TGCAGCGGCGGGACGGGTACCCGCTACGAGCAGTACTTC.

In its sample, this clone was seen a few times. The same CDR3 arises from other DNA sequences in this sample as well. J is TRBJ1-5 and V is TRBV7-2, with D maybe TRBD1 (5 bases). Germline CDR1 and CDR2: SGHTA and FQGNSA. This CDR3 spans 14 amino acids. Trimming removed 4 bases from V and 3 bases from J, with 10 bases in between. Here the CDR3 DNA reads TGTGCCAGCAGCTCGGGACTAAACAATCAGCCCCAGCATTTT. This gives the protein CASSSGLNNQPQHF. Variable domain in full (rest from reference TRBV7-2 and TRBJ1-5): GAGVSQSPSNKVTEKGKDVELRCDPISGHTALYWYRQSLGQGLEFLIYFQGNSAPDKSGLPSDRFSAERTGGSVSTLTIQRTQQEDSAVYLCASSSGLNNQPQHFGDGTRLSIL.

This clone occurred once. The chain carries TRBV29-1 and TRBJ1-1, with D possibly being TRBD1 (6 bases). Trimming cost V 3 bases and J 10 bases, with 12 bases left between them. The CDR3 has 11 amino acids. Germline V gene data show CDR1 as SQVTM and CDR2 as ANQGSEA. CDR3: CSVETGLGAFF. The CDR3 DNA sequence: TGCAGCGTTGAGACAGGCCTCGGAGCTTTCTTT.

The chain carries TRBV5-4 and TRBJ1-2; 9 bases map to TRBD1. The J segment lost 6 bases and the V segment lost 3 bases, leaving 6 bases of the junction unmatched. From germline, CDR1 is SGHNT and CDR2 YYREEE (reference sequence). CDR3 size: 14 residues. The CDR3 nucleotides are TGTGCCAGCAGCTCGGGACAGGGTGCGAATGGCTACACCTTC. This sequence encodes CASSSGQGANGYTF. The full variable domain, rest sourced from reference TRBV5-4 and TRBJ1-2, is ETGVTQSPTHLIKTRGQQVTLRCSSQSGHNTVSWYQQALGQGPQFIFQYYREEENGRGNFPPRFSGLQFPNYSSELNVNALELDDSALYLCASSSGQGANGYTFGSGTRLTVV.

The chain carries TRBV11-2 and TRBJ2-5; possibly TRBD1 for D (5 bases). There are 14 residues in the CDR3. V lost 1 base to trimming and J lost 4 bases, with 10 bases between them. Germline-derived CDR1 and CDR2 are SGHAT and FQNNGV. CDR3 in DNA: TGTGCCAGCAGCTTAGGTCTCAGGGTAGAGACCCAGTACTTC. Translating it yields CASSLGLRVETQYF. Full variable domain (missing parts from reference TRBV11-2 and TRBJ2-5): EAGVAQSPRYKIIEKRQSVAFWCNPISGHATLYWYQQILGQGPKLLIQFQNNGVVDDSQLPKDRFSAERLKGVDSTLKIQPAKLEDSAVYLCASSLGLRVETQYFGPGTRLLVL.

This clone was detected only once. The chain joins TRBV6-6 to TRBJ1-1, with D possibly being TRBD1 (6 bases). V lost 2 bases and J 3 bases, leaving 16 bases between the germline ends. CDR3 length equals 16 residues. Germline V gene sequence: CDR1 MNHNY, CDR2 SVGAGI (reference sequence). Here the CDR3 DNA reads TGTGCCAGCAGTTACGCGGGGGGCCAGGGGTACACTGAAGCTTTCTTT. It codes for CASSYAGGQGYTEAFF.

This clone was counted a single time. This chain joins TRBV6-5 and TRBJ1-4; 7 bases are a match to TRBD1. J gave up 7 bases and V 2 bases, and 4 bases lay outside the gene matches. Per germline, CDR1 MNHEY and CDR2 SVGAGI. The CDR3 runs 14 residues. CDR3 DNA: TGTGCCAGCAGTTACGAGGGGGCCGGTGAAAAACTGTTTTTT. Residues: CASSYEGAGEKLFF.

This clone was observed a handful of times. The genes are TRBV7-9 and TRBJ1-4, with 7 bases fitting TRBD1. The CDR3 consists of 15 residues. CDR1 and CDR2 (germline): SEHNR, FQNEAQ (reference sequence). V lost 4 bases, J lost 6 bases, and 8 bases stayed unmatched. The CDR3 loop reads CASSSTTGWDEKLFF. CDR3 coding DNA: TGTGCCAGCAGCTCAACGACAGGGTGGGATGAAAAACTGTTTTTT. Variable domain in full (rest from reference TRBV7-9 and TRBJ1-4): DTGVSQNPRHKITKRGQNVTFRCDPISEHNRLYWYRQTLGQGPEFLTYFQNEAQLEKSRLLSDRFSAERPKGSFSTLEIQRTEQGDSAMYLCASSSTTGWDEKLFFGSGTQLSVL.

J is TRBJ2-2 and V is TRBV19, with a tentative D call TRBD2 (5 bases). The CDR3 contains 14 residues. Trimming removed 5 bases at V and 6 bases at J, with 13 bases between. Germline V CDR1 and CDR2: LNHDA, SQIVND (reference sequence). The CDR3 coding sequence is TGTGCCAGTAGTGCCCGGGGTACAGCCGGGGAGCTGTTTTTT. This codes for CASSARGTAGELFF.

V gene TRBV6-2 or TRBV6-3 combines with J gene TRBJ1-5; unclear D gene. The CDR3 has 14 amino acids. Trimming pared 4 bases from V and 0 bases from J, leaving 7 bases between. Germline V lookup: CDR1 MNHEY, CDR2 SVGEGT. This CDR3 is CASSSLFSNQPQHF. The CDR3 DNA reads as TGTGCCAGCAGTTCCTTATTTAGCAATCAGCCCCAGCATTTT.

This chain joins TRBV5-8 and TRBJ1-5, with D possibly being TRBD1 (6 bases). The germline V and J ends were trimmed by 5 bases and 3 bases, with 15 bases remaining between them. This CDR3 region has 15 residues. Germline values: CDR1 SGHTS, CDR2 YDEGEE. The chain's CDR3 is CASSAVGALNQPQHF. DNA of the CDR3: TGTGCCAGCAGTGCCGTGGGGGCACTCAATCAGCCCCAGCATTTT.

The chain carries TRBV12-3 or TRBV12-4 and TRBJ1-1; D gene ambiguous. The CDR3 length is 13 residues. V lost 6 bases to trimming and J lost 2 bases, with 10 bases between them. CDR3 in amino acids: CASSQTRNTEAFF. For the CDR3, the DNA is TGTGCCAGCAGCCAGACACGTAACACTGAAGCTTTCTTT.

The rearrangement links TRBV2 to TRBJ2-3; D unresolved. The V gene lost 3 bases and the J gene lost 9 bases, with 10 bases spanning the gap. Looked up from germline, CDR1 is SNHLY and CDR2 is FYNNEI. CDR3 length equals 12 residues. CDR3 nucleotides: TGTGCCAGCAGTGAGTGGCTTAGCACGCAGTATTTT. Its translation: CASSEWLSTQYF.

This clone was found a few times. The rearrangement joins TRBV6-5 to TRBJ2-7; 7 nucleotides agree with TRBD1. The V gene's germline CDR1 is MNHEY and CDR2 SVGAGI. The junction had 9 bases not matched to a gene; V was cut back by 6 bases and J by 7 bases. The length of the CDR3 is 13 residues. The CDR3 bases are TGTGCCAGCAGCGATGTACAGGGGAGAGAGCAGTACTTC. The encoded protein is CASSDVQGREQYF.

The gene calls are TRBV7-3 and TRBJ1-2, with TRBD1 as a possible D gene (5 bases). The ends were cut back, 2 bases at V and 3 bases at J, with 22 bases in the middle. Germline-derived CDR1 and CDR2 are SGHTA and FQGTGA. The CDR3 totals 18 residues. CDR3 in amino acids: CASSLDPPARVGDYGYTF. Here the CDR3 DNA reads TGTGCCAGCAGCTTAGACCCGCCCGCCAGGGTTGGGGACTATGGCTACACCTTC.

This chain joins TRBV10-3 and TRBJ1-5; D is uncertain. The CDR3 has 13 residues. Germline V gives CDR1 ENHRY, CDR2 SYGVKD. V was clipped by 4 bases and J by 2 bases, with 6 bases between them. This CDR3 is CAISVAGNQPQHF. In DNA, the CDR3 is TGTGCCATCAGTGTGGCTGGCAATCAGCCCCAGCATTTT.

The rearrangement links TRBV7-9 to TRBJ1-4; tentative D call: TRBD1 (6 bases). Looked up from germline, CDR1 is SEHNR and CDR2 is FQNEAQ (reference sequence). The CDR3 is 15 residues long. Trimming removed 5 bases at V and 7 bases at J, with 17 bases between. The DNA for the CDR3 is TGTGCCAGCAGCGTACCTGGGGGCGGGAGTGAAAAACTGTTTTTT. Its translation is CASSVPGGGSEKLFF.

The rearrangement joins TRBV6-5 to TRBJ1-1, with D unclear. The germline V gene has CDR1 MNHEY and CDR2 SVGAGI. The CDR3 has 15 residues. Trimming took 2 bases from V and 0 from J, leaving 10 bases between them. As DNA, the CDR3 is TGTGCCAGCAGTTACGAATCGAGCATGAACACTGAAGCTTTCTTT. The encoded protein is CASSYESSMNTEAFF.

This clone was counted once. This sequence joins TRBV15 and TRBJ2-1; no reliable D call. The CDR3 covers 16 residues. Germline CDR1 LNHNV, CDR2 YYDKDF (reference sequence). Trimming left V 1 base short and J 7 bases short, with 17 bases between. CDR3 sequence (DNA): TGTGCCACCAGCAGAGCCCCAGCGTCCCTTAGGAATGAGCAGTTCTTC. It translates to CATSRAPASLRNEQFF.

This chain links TRBV3-1 (or the pseudogene TRBV3-2) with TRBJ2-3; D unclear. V lost 0 bases to trimming and J lost 1 base, with 8 bases between them. The CDR3 contains 15 residues. Looked up from germline, CDR1 is LGHDT and CDR2 is YNNKEL (reference sequence). The CDR3: CASSQDVARTDTQYF. The CDR3, as DNA: TGTGCCAGCAGCCAAGATGTGGCTCGCACAGATACGCAGTATTTT.

This clone was seen only once. The chain couples TRBV5-4 to TRBJ2-7; 8 bases agree with TRBD2. Germline lookup yields CDR1 SGHNT and CDR2 YYREEE (reference sequence). Trimming cost V 0 bases and J 5 bases; bases outside gene matches: 7. This CDR3 has 15 amino acids. CDR3 sequence (DNA): TGTGCCAGCAGCTTGGTCGGCGGGGGGTCCAACGAGCAGTACTTC. It yields the protein CASSLVGGGSNEQYF.